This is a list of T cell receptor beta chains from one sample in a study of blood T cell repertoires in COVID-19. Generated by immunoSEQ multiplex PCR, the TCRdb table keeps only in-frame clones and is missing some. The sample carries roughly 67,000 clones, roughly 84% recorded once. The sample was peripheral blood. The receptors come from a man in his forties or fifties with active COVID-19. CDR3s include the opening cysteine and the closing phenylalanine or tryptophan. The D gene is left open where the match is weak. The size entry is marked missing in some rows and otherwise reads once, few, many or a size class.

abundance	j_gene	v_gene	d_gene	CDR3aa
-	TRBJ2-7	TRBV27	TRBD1	CASSKGQGANYEQYF
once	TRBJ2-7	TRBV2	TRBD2	CASAPSSGRSYEQYF
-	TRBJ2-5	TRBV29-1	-	CSVEGTSSKEETQYF
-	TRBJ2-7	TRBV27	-	CASSSQGREQYF
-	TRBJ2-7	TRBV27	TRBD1	CASSWTGGFYEQYF
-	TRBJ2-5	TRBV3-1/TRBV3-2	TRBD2	CASSLAGGPEKTQYF
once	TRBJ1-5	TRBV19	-	CASSIGPGGNQPQHF
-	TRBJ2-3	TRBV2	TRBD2	CAREGLAGGPTDTQYF
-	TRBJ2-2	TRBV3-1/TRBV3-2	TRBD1	CASRPGQGRTGELFF
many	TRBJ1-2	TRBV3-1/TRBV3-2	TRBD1	CASSPGGAGLSRGYTF
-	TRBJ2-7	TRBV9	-	CASSGGAYGYEQYF
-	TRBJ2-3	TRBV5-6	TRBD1	CASSFRDSHTQYF
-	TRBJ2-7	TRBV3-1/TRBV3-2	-	CASSQDGGISYEQYF